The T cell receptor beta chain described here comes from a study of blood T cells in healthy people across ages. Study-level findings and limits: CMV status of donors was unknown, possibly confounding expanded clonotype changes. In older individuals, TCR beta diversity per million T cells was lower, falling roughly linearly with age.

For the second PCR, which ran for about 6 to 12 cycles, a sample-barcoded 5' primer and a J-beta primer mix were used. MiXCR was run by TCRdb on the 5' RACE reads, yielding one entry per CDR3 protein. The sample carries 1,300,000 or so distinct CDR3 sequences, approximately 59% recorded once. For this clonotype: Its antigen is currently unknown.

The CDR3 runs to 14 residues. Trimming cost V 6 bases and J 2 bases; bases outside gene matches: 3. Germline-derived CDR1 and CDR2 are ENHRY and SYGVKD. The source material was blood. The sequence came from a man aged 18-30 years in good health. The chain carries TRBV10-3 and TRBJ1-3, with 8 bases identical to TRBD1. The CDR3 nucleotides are TGTGCCATCAGGAGGACAGGGACTGGAAACACCATATATTTT. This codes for CAIRRTGTGNTIYF.